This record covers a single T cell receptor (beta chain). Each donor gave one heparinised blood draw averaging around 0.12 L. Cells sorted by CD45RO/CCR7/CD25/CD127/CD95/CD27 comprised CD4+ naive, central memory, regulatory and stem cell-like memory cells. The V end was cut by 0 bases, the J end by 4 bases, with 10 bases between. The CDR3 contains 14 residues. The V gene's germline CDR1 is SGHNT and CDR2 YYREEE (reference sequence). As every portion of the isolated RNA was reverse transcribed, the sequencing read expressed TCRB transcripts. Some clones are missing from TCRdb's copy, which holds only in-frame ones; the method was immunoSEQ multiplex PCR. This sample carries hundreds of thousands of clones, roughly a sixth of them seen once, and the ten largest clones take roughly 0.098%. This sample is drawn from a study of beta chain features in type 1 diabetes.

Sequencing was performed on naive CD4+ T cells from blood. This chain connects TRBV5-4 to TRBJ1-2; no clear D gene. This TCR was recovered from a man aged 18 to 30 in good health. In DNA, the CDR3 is TGTGCCAGCAGCTTGGCCGAGAGACGCTATGGCTACACCTTC. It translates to CASSLAERRYGYTF. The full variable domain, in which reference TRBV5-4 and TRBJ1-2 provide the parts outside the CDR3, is ETGVTQSPTHLIKTRGQQVTLRCSSQSGHNTVSWYQQALGQGPQFIFQYYREEENGRGNFPPRFSGLQFPNYSSELNVNALELDDSALYLCASSLAERRYGYTFGSGTRLTVV.